This TCR beta chain was recovered during a study of blood T cell repertoires in COVID-19 (dated by TCRdb to 2018 to 2021). General notes on the study: Samples covering the acute and convalescent phases of COVID-19 were provided by collaborators in the United States, Italy and Spain. Subjects who had been exposed to COVID-19, were actively infected with it, or had recovered from it provided the deeply sampled blood TCRbeta repertoires that made up the dataset. Samples were obtained from the ongoing ImmuneRACE study (first 160 participants) and from 1,200 or so subjects provided by 6 global collaborators. The repertoires were released in a freely available public database intended as a resource for research on the immune response to SARS-CoV-2. HLA class I and class II types, where available, came from metadata supplied by the sample provider rather than from assay-based typing. Sample metadata almost always included a de-identified subject ID, COVID-19 status, age in years and sex. The material from the prospective study consisted of cDNA or gDNA derived from T cells, B-cell-depleted T cells, or PBMCs.

TCRbeta CDR3 regions were amplified from genomic DNA by means of the immunoSEQ Assay, a bias-controlled multiplex PCR. As for the original processing: The number of nucleated cells in each sample was estimated by amplification of reference gene primers within the assay. To quantify the absolute abundance of each unique TCRbeta CDR3 rearrangement, sequence reads were collapsed and filtered. Productive Simpson clonality was computed per sample as the square root of Simpson's diversity index over productive rearrangements. Held by TCRdb, this immuneACCESS table contains in-frame sequences only and omits some clones. Under half of the omission traces to an unresolved V gene where checked; the cause of the rest is unknown. D and trimming come from the DNA, and the V and J calls and clone size come from that table. Counted in this sample were roughly 70,000 clones; under 95% of them appeared once. The ten largest clones take up 7.5% to 9.5% of the sample.

Concerning this clone itself: There is no known antigen for this receptor. Per-base qualities were not stored, and no clone one base away is much larger.

The germline V gene sets CDR1 to SGHRS and CDR2 to YFSETQ. Spanning cysteine to phenylalanine, the CDR3 consists of 14 amino acids. The retained sequence is limited to the CDR3, 42 bases, with the frame set at the first base. V loses 0 bases of germline sequence and J loses 5 bases, and the interval between the two ends is 12 bases. Each collaborating institution followed its own protocols to collect whole blood in K2EDTA tubes. For TCRbeta analysis, collaborators shipped samples in one of three forms: frozen whole blood, isolated PBMCs, or DNA extracted from either of those sample types. Results the study describes overall, beyond this receptor: How much clinical and demographic metadata was included differed by source and by participant, and the metadata was provided uncurated.

The sample taken for sequencing was peripheral blood. The sequence derives from a human donor in a cohort sampled during active COVID-19. This chain joins TRBV5-1 to TRBJ2-7; TRBD2 is a weak D gene call, 6 bases matching. The CDR3 loop reads CASSLVGGWNEQYF. The bases are TGCGCCAGCAGCTTGGTCGGGGGATGGAACGAGCAGTACTTC.